This T cell receptor beta chain was retrieved from a study of blood T cell repertoires in COVID-19. In the authors' methods: Researchers report that nucleated cell counts were estimated from reference gene primer amplification. The protocol was immunoSEQ multiplex PCR, while the TCRdb copy is restricted to in-frame clones and leaves out a portion. V and J calls and clone size come straight from that table; D and trimming were deduced from the DNA. The table has over 120,000 clones, about three quarters seen once; the top ten hold over 4%. The CDR3 length is 15 residues. Germline V gene sequence: CDR1 GTSNPN, CDR2 SVGIG (reference sequence). Trimming stripped 2 bases from V and 2 bases from J, with 13 bases between.

Sample: peripheral blood. The V and J genes are TRBV30 and TRBJ1-5, with D maybe TRBD1 (5 bases). The TCR comes from an elderly woman with active or convalescent COVID-19. CDR3 nucleotides: TGTGCCTGGAGTTACACAGGAGTTGGCAATCAGCCCCAGCATTTT. Translation: CAWSYTGVGNQPQHF. The entire variable domain, with the rest obtained from reference TRBV30 and TRBJ1-5, is as follows: SQTIHQWPATLVQPVGSPLSLECTVEGTSNPNLYWYRQAAGRGLQLLFYSVGIGQISSEVPQNLSASRPQDRQFILSSKKLLLSDSGFYLCAWSYTGVGNQPQHFGDGTRLSIL.